In this sample, the clone carrying this TCR beta chain turned up a few times. Antigen: not known. A single record per CDR3 protein comes from TCRdb applying MiXCR to the 5' RACE reads. The sample has more than 600,000 distinct CDR3 sequences, 15% to 20% seen once. This entry comes from a study of identical twins. General study points: Low generation-probability sequences were in excess among twin-shared out-of-frame alpha sequences. Invariant MAIT and iNKT cells could partly confound zero-insertion analyses.

V was cut by 7 bases and J by 4 bases, with 17 bases left in between. The CDR3 is 13 residues long. Looked up from germline, CDR1 is SQVTM and CDR2 is ANQGSEA. The sample was also linked to a second study, of T cells expressing NK-cell markers. This second study says: It was sorted CD3+CD56-NKG2C+, CD3+CD56+NKG2C- and CD3+CD56+NKG2C+ T cells that provided the TCR beta repertoires. Seven of the eight sequenced donors were HCMV-seropositive; one was seronegative.

The clonotype comes from a young woman in good health. Sequencing was done on a sample of PBMCs. The chain links TRBV29-1 to TRBJ2-7, with D maybe TRBD2 (6 bases). This chain's CDR3 is CSAKSPGLYEQYF. CDR3 nucleotide sequence: TGCAGCGCCAAGTCCCCGGGACTTTACGAGCAGTACTTC.